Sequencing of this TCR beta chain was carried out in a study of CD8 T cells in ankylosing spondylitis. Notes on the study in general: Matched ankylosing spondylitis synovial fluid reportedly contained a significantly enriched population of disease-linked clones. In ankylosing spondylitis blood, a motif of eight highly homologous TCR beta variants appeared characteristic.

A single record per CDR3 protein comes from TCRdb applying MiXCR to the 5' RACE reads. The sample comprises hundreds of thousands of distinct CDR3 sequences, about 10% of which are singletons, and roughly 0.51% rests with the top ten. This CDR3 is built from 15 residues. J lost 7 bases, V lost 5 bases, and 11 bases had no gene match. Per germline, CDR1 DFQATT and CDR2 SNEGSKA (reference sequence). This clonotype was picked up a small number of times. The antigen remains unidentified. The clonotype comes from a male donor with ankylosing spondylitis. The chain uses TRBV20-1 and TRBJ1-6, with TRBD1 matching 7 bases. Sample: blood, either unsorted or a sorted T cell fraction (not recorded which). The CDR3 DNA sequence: TGCAGTGCTTACAGGGGACGGGGTACAAATTCACCCCTCCACTTT. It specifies CSAYRGRGTNSPLHF.